This TCR beta chain was obtained from a study of ipilimumab plus nivolumab after autologous stem cell transplantation. Starting 14 to 28 days after autologous transplant, ipilimumab 1 mg/kg was given. The data were produced by immunoSEQ multiplex PCR, yet TCRdb's version contains in-frame clones alone and is incomplete. The sample lists roughly 16,000 clones, about 80% occurring once. Specimen: PBMCs, collected in a trial of ipilimumab plus nivolumab as post-transplant consolidation. This clonotype was sampled from a male donor with diffuse large B-cell lymphoma.

CDR3 residues: CASSVVAGSSYEQYF. CDR3 nucleotides: TGTGCCAGCAGCGTAGTTGCGGGGAGCTCCTACGAGCAGTACTTC. The chain employs TRBV9 and TRBJ2-7, with a tentative D call TRBD2 (6 bases). Germline V gene data show CDR1 as SGDLS and CDR2 as YYNGEE. Trimming took 0 bases from V and 0 from J, leaving 10 bases between them. This CDR3 is 15 amino acids long.